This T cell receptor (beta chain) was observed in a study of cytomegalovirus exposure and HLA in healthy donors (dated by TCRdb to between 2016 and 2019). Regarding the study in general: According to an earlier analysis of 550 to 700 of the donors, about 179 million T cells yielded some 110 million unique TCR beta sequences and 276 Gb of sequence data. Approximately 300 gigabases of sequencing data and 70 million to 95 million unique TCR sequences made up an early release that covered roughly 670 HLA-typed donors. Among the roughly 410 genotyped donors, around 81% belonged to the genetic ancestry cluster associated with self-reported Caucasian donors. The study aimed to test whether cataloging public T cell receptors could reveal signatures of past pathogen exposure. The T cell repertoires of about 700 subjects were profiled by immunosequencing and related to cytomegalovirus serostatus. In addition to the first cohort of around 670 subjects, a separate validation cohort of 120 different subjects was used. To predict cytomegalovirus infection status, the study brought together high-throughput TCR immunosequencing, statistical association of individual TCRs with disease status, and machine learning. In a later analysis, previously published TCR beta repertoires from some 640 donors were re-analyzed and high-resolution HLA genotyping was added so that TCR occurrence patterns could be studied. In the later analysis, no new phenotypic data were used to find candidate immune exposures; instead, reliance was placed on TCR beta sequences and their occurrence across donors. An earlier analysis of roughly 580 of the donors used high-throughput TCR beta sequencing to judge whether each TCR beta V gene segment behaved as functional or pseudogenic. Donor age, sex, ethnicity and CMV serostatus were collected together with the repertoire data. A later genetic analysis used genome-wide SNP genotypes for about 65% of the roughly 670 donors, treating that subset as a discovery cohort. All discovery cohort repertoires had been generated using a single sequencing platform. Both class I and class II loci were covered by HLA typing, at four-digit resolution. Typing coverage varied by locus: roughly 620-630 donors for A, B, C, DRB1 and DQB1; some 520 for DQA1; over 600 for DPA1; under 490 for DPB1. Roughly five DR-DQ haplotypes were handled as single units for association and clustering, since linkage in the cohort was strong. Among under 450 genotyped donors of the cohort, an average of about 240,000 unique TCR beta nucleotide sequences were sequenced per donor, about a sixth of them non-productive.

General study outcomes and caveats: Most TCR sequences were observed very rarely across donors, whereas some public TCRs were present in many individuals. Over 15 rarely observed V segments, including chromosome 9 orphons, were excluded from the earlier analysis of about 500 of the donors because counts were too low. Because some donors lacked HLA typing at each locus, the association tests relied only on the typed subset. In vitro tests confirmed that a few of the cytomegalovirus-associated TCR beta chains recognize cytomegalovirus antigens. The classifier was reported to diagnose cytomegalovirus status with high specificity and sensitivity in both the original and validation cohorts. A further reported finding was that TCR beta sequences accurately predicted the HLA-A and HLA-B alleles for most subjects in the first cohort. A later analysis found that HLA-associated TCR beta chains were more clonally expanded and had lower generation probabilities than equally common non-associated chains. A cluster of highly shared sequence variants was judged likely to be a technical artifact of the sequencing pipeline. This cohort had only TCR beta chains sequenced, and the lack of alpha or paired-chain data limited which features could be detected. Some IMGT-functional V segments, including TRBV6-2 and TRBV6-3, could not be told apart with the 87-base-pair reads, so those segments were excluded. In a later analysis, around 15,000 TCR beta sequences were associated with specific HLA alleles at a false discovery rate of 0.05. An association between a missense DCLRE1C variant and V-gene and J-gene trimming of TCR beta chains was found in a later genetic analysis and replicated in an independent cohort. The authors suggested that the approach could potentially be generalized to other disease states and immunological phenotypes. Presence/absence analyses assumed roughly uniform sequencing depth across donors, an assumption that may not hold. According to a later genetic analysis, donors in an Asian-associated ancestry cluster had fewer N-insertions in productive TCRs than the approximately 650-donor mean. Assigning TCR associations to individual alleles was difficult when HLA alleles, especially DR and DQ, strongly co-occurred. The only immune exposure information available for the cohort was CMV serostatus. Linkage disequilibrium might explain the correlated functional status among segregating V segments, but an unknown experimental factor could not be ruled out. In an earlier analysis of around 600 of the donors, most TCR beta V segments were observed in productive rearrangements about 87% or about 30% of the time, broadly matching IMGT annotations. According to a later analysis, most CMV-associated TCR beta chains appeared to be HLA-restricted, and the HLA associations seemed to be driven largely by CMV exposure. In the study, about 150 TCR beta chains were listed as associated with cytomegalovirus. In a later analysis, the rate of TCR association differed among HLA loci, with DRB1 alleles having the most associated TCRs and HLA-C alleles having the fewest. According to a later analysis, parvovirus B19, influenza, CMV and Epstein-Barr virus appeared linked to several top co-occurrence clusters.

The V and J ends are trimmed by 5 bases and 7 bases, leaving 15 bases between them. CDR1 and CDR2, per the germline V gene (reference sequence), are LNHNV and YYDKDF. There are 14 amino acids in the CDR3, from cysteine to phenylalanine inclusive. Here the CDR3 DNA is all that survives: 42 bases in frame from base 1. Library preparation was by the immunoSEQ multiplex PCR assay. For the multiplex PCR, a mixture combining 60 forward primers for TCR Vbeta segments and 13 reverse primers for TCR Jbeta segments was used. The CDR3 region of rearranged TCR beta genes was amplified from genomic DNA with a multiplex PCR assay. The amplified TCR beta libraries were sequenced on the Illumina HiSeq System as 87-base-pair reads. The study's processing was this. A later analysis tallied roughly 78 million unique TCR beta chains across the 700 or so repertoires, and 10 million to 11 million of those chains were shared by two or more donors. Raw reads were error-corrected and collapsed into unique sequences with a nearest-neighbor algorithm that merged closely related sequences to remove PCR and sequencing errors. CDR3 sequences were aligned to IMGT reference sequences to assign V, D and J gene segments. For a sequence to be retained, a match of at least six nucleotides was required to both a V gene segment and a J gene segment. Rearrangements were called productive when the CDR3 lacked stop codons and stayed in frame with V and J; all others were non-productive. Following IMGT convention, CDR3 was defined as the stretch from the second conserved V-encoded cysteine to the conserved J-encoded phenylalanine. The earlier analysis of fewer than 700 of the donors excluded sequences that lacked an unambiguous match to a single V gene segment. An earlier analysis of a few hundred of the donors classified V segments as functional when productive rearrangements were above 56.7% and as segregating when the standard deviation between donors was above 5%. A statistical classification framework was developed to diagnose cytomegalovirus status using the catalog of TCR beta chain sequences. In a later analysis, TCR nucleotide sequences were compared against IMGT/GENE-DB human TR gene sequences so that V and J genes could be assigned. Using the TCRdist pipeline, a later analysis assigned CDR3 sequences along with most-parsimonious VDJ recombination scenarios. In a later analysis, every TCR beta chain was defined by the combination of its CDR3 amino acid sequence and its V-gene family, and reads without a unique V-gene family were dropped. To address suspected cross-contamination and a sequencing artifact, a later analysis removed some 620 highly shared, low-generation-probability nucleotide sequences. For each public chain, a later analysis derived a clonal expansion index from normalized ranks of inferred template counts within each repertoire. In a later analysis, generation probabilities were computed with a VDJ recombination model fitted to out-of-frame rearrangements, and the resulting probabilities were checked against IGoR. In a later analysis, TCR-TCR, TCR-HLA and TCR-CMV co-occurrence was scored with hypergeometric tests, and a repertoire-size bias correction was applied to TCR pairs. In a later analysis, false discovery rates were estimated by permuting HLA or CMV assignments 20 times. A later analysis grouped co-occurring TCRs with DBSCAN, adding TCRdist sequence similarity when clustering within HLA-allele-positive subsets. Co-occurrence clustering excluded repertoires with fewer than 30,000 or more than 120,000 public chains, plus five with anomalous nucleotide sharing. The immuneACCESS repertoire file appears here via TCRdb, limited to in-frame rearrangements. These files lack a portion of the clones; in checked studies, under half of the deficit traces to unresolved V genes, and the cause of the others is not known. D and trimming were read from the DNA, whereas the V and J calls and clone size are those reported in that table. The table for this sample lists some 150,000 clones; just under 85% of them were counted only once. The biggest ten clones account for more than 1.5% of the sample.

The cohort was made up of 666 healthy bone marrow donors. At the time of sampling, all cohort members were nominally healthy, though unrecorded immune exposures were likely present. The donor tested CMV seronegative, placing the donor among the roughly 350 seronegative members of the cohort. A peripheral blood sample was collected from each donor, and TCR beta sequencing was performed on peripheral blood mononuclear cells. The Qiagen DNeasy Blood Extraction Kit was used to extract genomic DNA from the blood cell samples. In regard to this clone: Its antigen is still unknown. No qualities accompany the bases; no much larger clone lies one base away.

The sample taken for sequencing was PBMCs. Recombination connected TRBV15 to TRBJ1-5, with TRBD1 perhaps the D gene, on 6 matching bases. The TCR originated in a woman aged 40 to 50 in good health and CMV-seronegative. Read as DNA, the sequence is TGTGCCACCAGCGATACAGGGTATCGGCAGCCCCAGCATTTT. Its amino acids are CATSDTGYRQPQHF.